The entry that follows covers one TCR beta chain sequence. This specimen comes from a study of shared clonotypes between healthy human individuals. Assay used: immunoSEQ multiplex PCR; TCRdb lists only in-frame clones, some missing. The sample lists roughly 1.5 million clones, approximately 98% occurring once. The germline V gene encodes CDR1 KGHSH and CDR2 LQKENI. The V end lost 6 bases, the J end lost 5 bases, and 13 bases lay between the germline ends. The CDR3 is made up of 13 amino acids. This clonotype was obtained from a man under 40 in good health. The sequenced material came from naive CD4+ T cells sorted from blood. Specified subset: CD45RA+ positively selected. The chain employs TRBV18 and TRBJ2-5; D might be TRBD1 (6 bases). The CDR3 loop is CASSTFQGETQYF. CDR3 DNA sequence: TGTGCCAGCTCCACATTCCAGGGGGAGACCCAGTACTTC.